What follows are 8 T cell receptor beta chains derived from one specimen sequenced in a study of blood T cells in healthy people across ages. PCR was performed a second time for about 7 to 12 cycles using a sample-barcoded 5' primer and a J-beta primer mix. From the 5' RACE reads, TCRdb called clonotypes with MiXCR, one entry per CDR3 protein. In the table there are about 730,000 distinct CDR3 sequences, roughly 43% of which are singletons. Sequencing was performed on blood. These receptors originate from a woman in her sixties or seventies in good health.

This sequence joins TRBV19 and TRBJ2-1; no reliable D call. This CDR3 has 16 residues. V gave up 3 bases and J gave up 3 bases, with 15 bases separating them. Looked up from germline, CDR1 is LNHDA and CDR2 is SQIVND (reference sequence). CDR3 region: CASSMGSAPYYNEQFF. The CDR3 coding sequence is TGTGCCAGTAGTATGGGGTCAGCCCCTTACTACAATGAGCAGTTCTTC.

The rearrangement links TRBV12-3 or TRBV12-4 to TRBJ2-3; possible D gene TRBD1, 6 bases. V was shortened by 8 bases and J by 4 bases, with 19 bases between the two germline ends. The CDR3 extends over 15 amino acids. The DNA of the CDR3 is TGTGCCAGCCGTACGAGGGGGATACTCCCAGATACGCAGTATTTT. It translates to CASRTRGILPDTQYF.

Remarks on this clonotype: A much more abundant neighbour one base away suggests this may be a read error. The chain joins TRBV9 to TRBJ2-1; maybe TRBD1 (6 bases). The CDR3 covers 17 residues. Germline CDR1 and CDR2: SGDLS and YYNGEE. V lost 0 bases and J 0 bases, leaving 13 bases between the germline ends. The CDR3 protein is CASSVARQASSYNEQFF. The DNA for the CDR3 is TGTGCCAGCAGCGTAGCTCGACAGGCAAGCTCCTACAATGAGCAGTTCTTC. The whole variable domain, filled in from reference TRBV9 and TRBJ2-1, reads DSGVTQTPKHLITATGQRVTLRCSPRSGDLSVYWYQQSLDQGLQFLIQYYNGEERAKGNILERFSAQQFPDLHSELNLSSLELGDSALYFCASSVARQASSYNEQFFGPGTRLTVL.

The chain carries TRBV15 and TRBJ1-6, with TRBD1 matching over 7 bases. The CDR3 extends over 15 amino acids. Germline CDR1 reads LNHNV; CDR2 reads YYDKDF (reference sequence). J lost 5 bases, V lost 0 bases, and 1 base had no gene match. The DNA of the CDR3 is TGTGCCACCAGCAGAGATACAGGGGATAATTCACCCCTCCACTTT. Translating gives CATSRDTGDNSPLHF.

The CDR3 DNA follows: TGTGCCAGCAATGAGCGACTGGGCAATGAGCAGTTCTTC. Translating it yields CASNERLGNEQFF. The chain is built from TRBV9 and TRBJ2-1; D is ambiguous. The CDR3 is made up of 13 amino acids. Between the trimmed V and J ends, which lost 6 bases and 6 bases, there was a span of 13 bases. CDR1 and CDR2 (germline): SGDLS, YYNGEE.

This sequence joins TRBV11-2 and TRBJ2-5; 12 nucleotides align to TRBD2. Germline V gives CDR1 SGHAT, CDR2 FQNNGV. This CDR3 contains 16 residues. After removal of 5 bases from V and 5 bases from J, the junction contained 9 bases not matched to a gene. The CDR3: CASSPSGRGGAETQYF. CDR3 DNA sequence: TGTGCCAGCAGCCCTAGCGGGAGGGGAGGGGCGGAGACCCAGTACTTC.

The chain combines TRBV27 with TRBJ2-1, with 9 bases lining up with TRBD1. The germline V gene has CDR1 MNHEY and CDR2 SMNVEV (reference sequence). V shed 7 bases and J 2 bases; nucleotides not matched to a gene: 6. The CDR3 has 15 amino acids. CDR3 nucleotide sequence: TGTGCCAGCAACCCCGGGACAGGGACCTACAATGAGCAGTTCTTC. Protein: CASNPGTGTYNEQFF.

J is TRBJ2-1 and V is TRBV3-1; unclear D gene. CDR1 and CDR2 (germline): LGHDT, YNNKEL (reference sequence). V lost 0 bases and J lost 8, with 8 bases in between. This CDR3 comprises 13 residues. The CDR3 spells CASSQERVDEQFF. CDR3 nucleotide sequence: TGTGCCAGCAGCCAAGAACGGGTAGATGAGCAGTTCTTC.